What follows is one T cell receptor beta chain and its context. The antigen is unknown. Sequence at one end of the junction differs from germline and may be a read error. The data are from a study of blood T cells in healthy people across ages. Findings and caveats of the study: The study found more naive CD4+ cells and higher diversity in long-lived than aged donors. Naive T cell percentage strongly correlated with TCR beta diversity.

The germline gives CDR1 SQVTM, CDR2 ANQGSEA. The length of the CDR3 is 14 residues. For the second PCR, which ran for about 6 to 11 cycles, a sample-barcoded 5' primer and a J-beta primer mix were used. Every sample gave at least 2.5 million paired-end reads containing CDR3. TCRdb re-called the 5' RACE reads with MiXCR, one entry per CDR3 protein. This sample has over a million distinct CDR3 sequences, with around 43% found just once. The V call is TRBV29-1, the J call TRBJ2-1, with 9 bases identical to TRBD1. The material sequenced was blood. This sequence was found in a woman aged 55-75 years in good health. The CDR3 protein is CSGRGQGSVNERFF. CDR3 DNA: TGCAGCGGACGGGGACAGGGAAGCGTCAATGAGCGGTTCTTC.